The rows below give T cell receptor beta chains drawn from one sample of a study of cytomegalovirus exposure and HLA in healthy donors. Method: immunoSEQ multiplex PCR; TCRdb's copy keeps in-frame clones and lacks some. The table lists about 110,000 clones, over 65% of them singletons. Sequencing was carried out using PBMCs. Every receptor here comes from a man in his forties in good health and CMV-seropositive. Both conserved end residues are part of each CDR3. The order of the fields is clone size, V gene, J gene, D gene, CDR3 protein, CDR3 DNA. The D gene is left open where the match is weak. Expanded clones get a size class; other rows say once, few or many, or leave the size out.

clone_size: .
v_call: TRBV4-2
j_call: TRBJ2-1
d_call: TRBD2
cdr3_aa: CASSRVRDYLDEQFF
cdr3_nt: TGTGCCAGCAGCCGGGTCCGGGACTATCTCGATGAGCAGTTCTTC

clone_size: .
v_call: TRBV28
j_call: TRBJ2-1
d_call: .
cdr3_aa: CASSLDTYNEQFF
cdr3_nt: TGTGCCAGCAGTTTAGACACCTACAATGAGCAGTTCTTC

clone_size: .
v_call: TRBV7-2
j_call: TRBJ2-1
d_call: TRBD2
cdr3_aa: CASSLAGTSGSRDEQFF
cdr3_nt: TGTGCCAGCAGCTTAGCCGGGACTAGCGGGAGTAGGGATGAGCAGTTCTTC

clone_size: .
v_call: TRBV5-5
j_call: TRBJ2-1
d_call: .
cdr3_aa: CASSLGPSPYNEQFF
cdr3_nt: TGTGCCAGCAGCTTGGGACCTAGCCCCTACAATGAGCAGTTCTTC

clone_size: .
v_call: TRBV4-1
j_call: TRBJ2-2
d_call: TRBD1
cdr3_aa: CASSQAGGRTGELFF
cdr3_nt: TGCGCCAGCAGCCAAGCAGGGGGCAGGACCGGGGAGCTGTTTTTT

clone_size: .
v_call: TRBV4-3
j_call: TRBJ2-1
d_call: .
cdr3_aa: CASSQDAQLNSYNEQFF
cdr3_nt: TGCGCCAGCAGCCAAGATGCTCAACTGAATTCCTACAATGAGCAGTTCTTC

clone_size: .
v_call: TRBV5-6
j_call: TRBJ2-7
d_call: TRBD2
cdr3_aa: CASSVPTSGSPYEQYF
cdr3_nt: TGTGCCAGCAGCGTCCCGACTAGCGGGAGCCCCTACGAGCAGTACTTC

clone_size: .
v_call: TRBV5-5
j_call: TRBJ2-1
d_call: .
cdr3_aa: CASSLAGRGPYNEQFF
cdr3_nt: TGTGCCAGCAGCTTGGCTGGTAGGGGCCCCTACAATGAGCAGTTCTTC

clone_size: .
v_call: TRBV29-1
j_call: TRBJ2-5
d_call: .
cdr3_aa: CSSPQGDGTQYF
cdr3_nt: TGCAGCAGCCCGCAGGGTGACGGGACCCAGTACTTC

clone_size: .
v_call: TRBV18
j_call: TRBJ2-1
d_call: TRBD1
cdr3_aa: CASSRQGKAYNEQFF
cdr3_nt: TGTGCCAGCTCACGACAGGGGAAAGCCTACAATGAGCAGTTCTTC

clone_size: .
v_call: TRBV2
j_call: TRBJ1-2
d_call: .
cdr3_aa: CASRESGAISPRYGYTF
cdr3_nt: TGTGCCAGCAGAGAGTCGGGAGCTATATCCCCGAGGTATGGCTACACCTTC

clone_size: .
v_call: TRBV18
j_call: TRBJ2-7
d_call: TRBD1
cdr3_aa: CASSPRTGSYEQYF
cdr3_nt: TGTGCCAGCTCACCTAGGACAGGCTCCTACGAGCAGTACTTC

clone_size: few
v_call: TRBV4-1
j_call: TRBJ2-3
d_call: TRBD1
cdr3_aa: CASSLRDSGTDTQYF
cdr3_nt: TGCGCCAGCAGCCTCCGGGACAGTGGCACAGATACGCAGTATTTT

clone_size: few
v_call: TRBV6-6
j_call: TRBJ1-1
d_call: TRBD1
cdr3_aa: CASGTGNTEAFF
cdr3_nt: TGTGCCAGCGGGACAGGGAACACTGAAGCTTTCTTT

clone_size: .
v_call: TRBV9
j_call: TRBJ2-2
d_call: TRBD2
cdr3_aa: CASSVRTSGGLGELFF
cdr3_nt: TGTGCCAGCAGCGTACGGACTAGCGGGGGGTTGGGGGAGCTGTTTTTT

clone_size: .
v_call: TRBV5-8
j_call: TRBJ2-3
d_call: TRBD2
cdr3_aa: CASSSSGSTDTQYF
cdr3_nt: TGTGCCAGCAGTTCTAGCGGGAGTACAGATACGCAGTATTTT

clone_size: .
v_call: TRBV19
j_call: TRBJ1-2
d_call: .
cdr3_aa: CASSLTYRDYGYTF
cdr3_nt: TGTGCCAGTAGTCTTACATATCGGGACTATGGCTACACCTTC

clone_size: .
v_call: TRBV6-1
j_call: TRBJ1-4
d_call: .
cdr3_aa: CASSGGRGEKLFF
cdr3_nt: TGTGCCAGCAGTGGTGGAAGGGGTGAAAAACTGTTTTTT

clone_size: once
v_call: TRBV28
j_call: TRBJ2-7
d_call: TRBD1
cdr3_aa: CASSLEGQGAYEQYF
cdr3_nt: TGTGCCAGCAGTTTGGAGGGACAGGGGGCCTACGAGCAGTACTTC

clone_size: .
v_call: TRBV6-5
j_call: TRBJ2-7
d_call: .
cdr3_aa: CASRPDGLNSYEQYF
cdr3_nt: TGTGCCAGCAGACCCGACGGGTTGAACTCCTACGAGCAGTACTTC

clone_size: few
v_call: TRBV7-2
j_call: TRBJ1-3
d_call: .
cdr3_aa: CASSLSGQGGNTIYF
cdr3_nt: TGTGCCAGCAGCTTATCGGGTCAGGGTGGAAACACCATATATTTT

clone_size: .
v_call: TRBV4-1
j_call: TRBJ2-4
d_call: .
cdr3_aa: CASSHPRAEGTGNIQCF
cdr3_nt: TGCGCCAGCAGCCACCCCCGGGCCGAAGGCACGGGAAACATTCAGTGCTTC

clone_size: .
v_call: TRBV7-8
j_call: TRBJ2-5
d_call: .
cdr3_aa: CASSFQPDRLEETQYF
cdr3_nt: TGTGCCAGCAGCTTCCAGCCGGACAGACTCGAAGAGACCCAGTACTTC

clone_size: .
v_call: TRBV25-1
j_call: TRBJ2-3
d_call: .
cdr3_aa: CASSEYGGQGTQYF
cdr3_nt: TGTGCCAGCAGTGAATATGGGGGACAAGGTACGCAGTATTTT

clone_size: .
v_call: TRBV5-4
j_call: TRBJ2-5
d_call: .
cdr3_aa: CASSSKLGPATQYF
cdr3_nt: TGTGCCAGCAGCTCTAAACTAGGGCCGGCGACCCAGTACTTC

clone_size: .
v_call: TRBV30
j_call: TRBJ2-3
d_call: TRBD2
cdr3_aa: CAWKFLGRSGASTDTQYF
cdr3_nt: TGTGCCTGGAAATTTTTGGGGAGGAGCGGGGCAAGCACAGATACGCAGTATTTT

clone_size: .
v_call: TRBV4-1
j_call: TRBJ1-2
d_call: TRBD1
cdr3_aa: CASSQPGQGGGYTF
cdr3_nt: TGCGCCAGCAGCCAGCCGGGACAGGGGGGTGGCTACACCTTC

clone_size: .
v_call: TRBV5-6
j_call: TRBJ2-5
d_call: .
cdr3_aa: CASRGRGRETQYF
cdr3_nt: TGTGCCAGCAGAGGTAGGGGGAGAGAGACCCAGTACTTC

clone_size: once
v_call: TRBV11-2
j_call: TRBJ2-7
d_call: TRBD2
cdr3_aa: CASSLQGLADYEQYF
cdr3_nt: TGTGCCAGCAGCTTACAGGGACTAGCGGATTACGAGCAGTACTTC

clone_size: .
v_call: TRBV7-9
j_call: TRBJ2-7
d_call: TRBD2
cdr3_aa: CASSLASGGASTYEQYF
cdr3_nt: TGTGCCAGCAGCTTAGCCTCGGGGGGAGCGTCTACCTACGAGCAGTACTTC

clone_size: once
v_call: TRBV27
j_call: TRBJ1-6
d_call: .
cdr3_aa: CASRGSYNSPLHF
cdr3_nt: TGTGCCAGCAGAGGGAGCTATAATTCACCCCTCCACTTT

clone_size: .
v_call: TRBV4-1
j_call: TRBJ1-3
d_call: TRBD1
cdr3_aa: CASSRGPTGASGNTIYF
cdr3_nt: TGCGCCAGCAGCCGCGGACCAACAGGGGCCTCTGGAAACACCATATATTTT

clone_size: .
v_call: TRBV11-3
j_call: TRBJ1-5
d_call: .
cdr3_aa: CASSLDLKGVNQPQHF
cdr3_nt: TGTGCCAGCAGCTTAGATTTGAAGGGGGTCAATCAGCCCCAGCATTTT

clone_size: .
v_call: TRBV9
j_call: TRBJ2-5
d_call: TRBD1
cdr3_aa: CASSGGAGTGVGETQYF
cdr3_nt: TGTGCCAGCAGCGGAGGGGCCGGGACAGGGGTGGGGGAGACCCAGTACTTC

clone_size: .
v_call: TRBV29-1
j_call: TRBJ2-2
d_call: TRBD2
cdr3_aa: CSVPGLAEPNTGELFF
cdr3_nt: TGCAGCGTTCCGGGACTAGCGGAGCCGAACACCGGGGAGCTGTTTTTT

clone_size: few
v_call: TRBV11-2
j_call: TRBJ1-1
d_call: .
cdr3_aa: CASSLVSFGNTEAFF
cdr3_nt: TGTGCCAGCAGCTTAGTATCCTTCGGGAACACTGAAGCTTTCTTT

clone_size: once
v_call: TRBV5-5
j_call: TRBJ2-5
d_call: TRBD2
cdr3_aa: CASSLGGGKVQETQYF
cdr3_nt: TGTGCCAGCAGCTTGGGGGGGGGTAAGGTACAAGAGACCCAGTACTTC

clone_size: .
v_call: TRBV13
j_call: TRBJ2-3
d_call: .
cdr3_aa: CASSFTGGSTDTQYF
cdr3_nt: TGTGCCAGCAGCTTCACGGGCGGGAGCACAGATACGCAGTATTTT

clone_size: .
v_call: TRBV7-2
j_call: TRBJ1-5
d_call: .
cdr3_aa: CASSFSSNQPQHF
cdr3_nt: TGTGCCAGCAGCTTCTCTAGCAATCAGCCCCAGCATTTT

clone_size: few
v_call: TRBV5-5
j_call: TRBJ2-7
d_call: .
cdr3_aa: CASSPLSGSGNYEQYF
cdr3_nt: TGTGCCAGCAGCCCCCTAAGTGGTAGCGGTAACTACGAGCAGTACTTC

clone_size: .
v_call: TRBV19
j_call: TRBJ1-2
d_call: TRBD1
cdr3_aa: CASRTLKGQGAGYTF
cdr3_nt: TGTGCCAGTAGGACTCTAAAGGGACAGGGGGCTGGCTACACCTTC

clone_size: .
v_call: TRBV7-2
j_call: TRBJ2-3
d_call: TRBD2
cdr3_aa: CASSLALAGGSNTQYF
cdr3_nt: TGTGCCAGCAGCTTAGCGCTAGCGGGAGGTTCGAATACGCAGTATTTT

clone_size: .
v_call: TRBV6-5
j_call: TRBJ1-5
d_call: .
cdr3_aa: CASSLIHGVNQPQHF
cdr3_nt: TGTGCCAGCAGTTTAATCCACGGGGTCAATCAGCCCCAGCATTTT

clone_size: .
v_call: TRBV5-1
j_call: TRBJ2-5
d_call: .
cdr3_aa: CARYEAPRRDETQYF
cdr3_nt: TGCGCCAGGTACGAGGCCCCAAGGCGGGACGAGACCCAGTACTTC

clone_size: .
v_call: TRBV5-1
j_call: TRBJ2-3
d_call: TRBD2
cdr3_aa: CASSLGGRATDTQYF
cdr3_nt: TGCGCCAGCAGCTTAGGCGGGAGGGCCACAGATACGCAGTATTTT

clone_size: .
v_call: TRBV7-2
j_call: TRBJ2-1
d_call: .
cdr3_aa: CASSLGRWGGAEQFF
cdr3_nt: TGTGCCAGCAGCTTAGGACGATGGGGCGGAGCAGAGCAGTTCTTC

clone_size: .
v_call: TRBV11-3
j_call: TRBJ2-1
d_call: TRBD1
cdr3_aa: CASSSGTGNNEQFF
cdr3_nt: TGTGCCAGCAGCTCCGGGACAGGGAACAATGAGCAGTTCTTC

clone_size: .
v_call: TRBV5-4
j_call: TRBJ2-3
d_call: .
cdr3_aa: CASSLGARGDTQYF
cdr3_nt: TGTGCCAGCAGCTTGGGCGCCCGAGGAGATACGCAGTATTTT

clone_size: .
v_call: TRBV19
j_call: TRBJ2-7
d_call: .
cdr3_aa: CASSIGSASLYEQYF
cdr3_nt: TGTGCCAGTAGTATAGGATCCGCTAGCCTCTACGAGCAGTACTTC

clone_size: once
v_call: TRBV7-9
j_call: TRBJ1-3
d_call: .
cdr3_aa: CASSYRMTVSGNTIYF
cdr3_nt: TGTGCCAGCAGCTACAGGATGACGGTCTCTGGAAACACCATATATTTT

clone_size: .
v_call: TRBV5-6
j_call: TRBJ1-5
d_call: TRBD1
cdr3_aa: CASSRQGAGGQPQHF
cdr3_nt: TGTGCCAGCAGCCGACAGGGGGCTGGGGGTCAGCCCCAGCATTTT

clone_size: .
v_call: TRBV6-1
j_call: TRBJ1-2
d_call: .
cdr3_aa: CASEGRVYGYTF
cdr3_nt: TGTGCCAGCGAAGGTCGGGTCTATGGCTACACCTTC

clone_size: .
v_call: TRBV20-1
j_call: TRBJ1-2
d_call: .
cdr3_aa: CSAPRPIGYTF
cdr3_nt: TGCAGTGCCCCTAGACCGATTGGCTACACCTTC